The following is a T cell receptor beta chain sequence with its context. The antigen is not known. The sample comes from a study of OX40 agonist ivuxolimab in advanced cancers. The method was immunoSEQ multiplex PCR; TCRdb's version includes in-frame clones alone and lacks a portion of them. The sample includes some 70,000 clones, 75% to 95% of them seen just once. General study points: Some nonresponders additionally presented with little normalized T-cell clonal expansion. By week 6 at 0.1 to 3.0 mg/kg, blood CD4+ and CD8+ T cells had expanded clonally.

This CDR3 is built from 13 residues. Unmatched junction bases numbered 4, after V lost 4 bases and J lost 4 bases. Germline CDR1 reads SGHNT; CDR2 reads YENEEA. Material: CD4+ or CD8+ T cells sorted from blood, obtained in a trial of the OX40 agonist ivuxolimab. The gene calls are TRBV11-3 and TRBJ2-7; 7 bases align to TRBD2. The sequence was collected from an adult with an advanced solid tumor such as melanoma, head and neck, liver or kidney cancer. CDR3 sequence reads: CASSWGGPYEQYF. The CDR3 DNA reads as TGTGCCAGCAGCTGGGGAGGGCCTTACGAGCAGTACTTC.